Listed here is a single T cell receptor (beta chain). This sample stems from a study of cytotoxic CD8 clonotypes in ibrutinib-treated CLL. In the study overall: Among the patients, about a dozen presented as relapsed/refractory and fewer than 16 as treatment-naive; 17 showed unmutated IGHV.

Sequencing was designed to attain a depth spanning 1 in 200,000 to 1 in 1 million T cells. Libraries were prepared by immunoSEQ multiplex PCR; TCRdb keeps only in-frame clonotypes and omits some of them. The repertoire holds 270,000 or so clones, with approximately 76% as singletons. Sequenced here: PBMCs, sampled at disease progression, from a patient treated with ibrutinib. The source is a human donor with chronic lymphocytic leukemia.

CDR3 sequence: CASSLKGTSYQETQYF. As DNA, the CDR3 is TGTGCCAGCAGCCTGAAGGGGACTTCGTACCAAGAGACCCAGTACTTC. This chain uses TRBV5-4 with TRBJ2-5; tentatively, D is TRBD2 (6 bases). The CDR3 contains 16 residues. Trimming removed 4 bases from V and 0 bases from J, with 16 bases in between. Germline CDR1 and CDR2: SGHNT and YYREEE (reference sequence).